The clone carrying this T cell receptor (beta chain) has just a few counts. Antigen specificity is unknown. Though probably carrying unrecorded immune exposures, donors were nominally healthy at sampling. This specimen belongs to a study of cytomegalovirus exposure and HLA in healthy donors. Study-wide points: Analyses of presence/absence relied on an assumption of roughly uniform sequencing depth across donors.

With 60 Vbeta and 13 Jbeta primers, the PCR was carried out. The assay was immunoSEQ multiplex PCR, and TCRdb's table has in-frame clones only and misses some. The sample includes some 65,000 clones, less than 75% of them seen just once. The CDR3 is 15 amino acids. Deletions cut 5 bases from V and 1 base from J, with 14 bases between. CDR1 is LNHDA, CDR2 SQIVND, per germline (reference sequence). This clonotype originated in a woman aged 25 to 39 in good health and CMV-seronegative. The chain has TRBV19 and TRBJ1-1; no definite D call. Specimen: PBMCs. CDR3 residues: CASSPTPNRNTEAFF. Written as DNA, the CDR3 is TGTGCCAGTAGTCCCACTCCTAATCGGAACACTGAAGCTTTCTTT.